This T cell receptor beta chain was recovered during a study of cytotoxic CD8 clonotypes in ibrutinib-treated CLL. Findings and caveats of the study: Clonality grew at ibrutinib response; at progression, it decreased back toward baseline. Against age-matched healthy donors, baseline clonality ran higher and tracked circulating CD8+ T-cell counts.

For this clone: Its antigen is unidentified.

This CDR3 spans 16 amino acids. Germline loops: CDR1 KGHSH, CDR2 LQKENI. Trimming cost V 3 bases and J 4 bases, with 18 bases left between them. Sequenced by immunoSEQ multiplex PCR; TCRdb stores in-frame clones only, minus some. The sample includes 270,000 or so clones, around 76% of them seen just once. This chain joins TRBV18 and TRBJ2-5; D is perhaps TRBD1 (7 bases). The receptor was isolated from a human donor with chronic lymphocytic leukemia. The sequencing used PBMCs, collected at disease progression, from a patient treated with ibrutinib. CDR3 protein: CASSPRGTVELETQYF. The CDR3 region has the DNA TGTGCCAGCTCACCCCGCGGGACAGTGGAATTAGAGACCCAGTACTTC.